Listed here are 21 T cell receptor beta chains from one sample, sequenced in a study of blood T cell repertoires in COVID-19. Libraries were prepared by immunoSEQ multiplex PCR; TCRdb keeps only in-frame clonotypes and omits some of them. The sample gives about 360,000 clones, around 86% of which show up once; 3% is in the top ten. The sequenced sample consisted of peripheral blood. These receptors were collected from a human donor in a cohort sampled during active COVID-19.

This clone was detected only a few times. The chain combines TRBV2 with TRBJ1-6; D call uncertain. V was trimmed by 6 bases and J by 10 bases, leaving 13 bases between them. The CDR3 runs 13 residues. CDR1 and CDR2 (germline): SNHLY, FYNNEI. CDR3 in amino acids: CASRAGMASPLHF. CDR3 nucleotides: TGTGCCAGCAGGGCGGGAATGGCGTCACCCCTCCACTTT.

CDR3 in DNA: TGTGCCAGCAATGGGCCCCACTCTCGAGCTACGCAGTATTTT. It is translated as CASNGPHSRATQYF. This chain joins TRBV2 and TRBJ2-3; no clear D gene. Trimming shortened V by 7 bases and J by 8 bases, and 19 bases separated the two germline ends. The CDR3 contains 14 residues. Germline loops: CDR1 SNHLY, CDR2 FYNNEI.

The chain links TRBV2 to TRBJ2-2, with 11 bases matching TRBD2. The V gene's germline CDR1 is SNHLY and CDR2 FYNNEI. The CDR3 extends over 16 amino acids. J was trimmed by 1 base and V by 7 bases; bases with no gene match: 5. The DNA for the CDR3 is TGTGCCAGCACCCCTGGGACTAGCGGGAACACCGGGGAGCTGTTTTTT. Its translation is CASTPGTSGNTGELFF.

This clone has more than one count but fewer than ten. This CDR3 is CASSLTQGGTNEAFF. DNA of the CDR3: TGTGCCAGCTCACTGACTCAGGGGGGAACCAATGAAGCTTTCTTT. The chain couples TRBV18 to TRBJ1-1; TRBD1 matches 7 bases. The J segment lost 7 bases and the V segment lost 4 bases, leaving 12 bases of the junction unmatched. CDR3 size: 15 residues. CDR1 and CDR2 (germline): KGHSH, LQKENI.

The chain carries TRBV6-1 and TRBJ2-5, with D uncertain. Germline CDR1 reads MNHNS; CDR2 reads SASEGT. The length of the CDR3 is 13 residues. Trimming stripped 3 bases from V and 1 base from J, with 6 bases between. This CDR3 reads CASSERFQETQYF. CDR3 nucleotides: TGTGCCAGCAGTGAGCGGTTCCAAGAGACCCAGTACTTC.

J is TRBJ2-5 and V is TRBV2; 7 positions match TRBD2. CDR1 is SNHLY, CDR2 FYNNEI, per germline. Trimming at V came to 7 bases and at J to 5 bases, leaving 10 bases not matched to a gene. CDR3 length: 14 amino acids. This CDR3 reads CASKPTRGVETQYF. The CDR3 region has the DNA TGTGCCAGCAAGCCAACCCGGGGGGTGGAGACCCAGTACTTC.

As DNA, the CDR3 is TGTGCCAGCAGTTTCGAGGGCAGCTCCTACAATGAGCAGTTCTTC. It translates to CASSFEGSSYNEQFF. V is TRBV5-8 and J is TRBJ2-1, with a tentative D call TRBD2 (5 bases). Trimming took off 5 bases at V and 0 bases at J, with 12 bases between the two ends. Germline V gene data show CDR1 as SGHTS and CDR2 as YDEGEE. The CDR3 runs 15 residues. The full variable domain, in which reference TRBV5-8 and TRBJ2-1 provide the parts outside the CDR3, is EAGVTQSPTHLIKTRGQQATLRCSPISGHTSVYWYQQALGLGLQFLLWYDEGEERNRGNFPPRFSGRQFPNYSSELNVNALELEDSALYLCASSFEGSSYNEQFFGPGTRLTVL.

The chain links TRBV5-1 to TRBJ2-7; 9 nucleotides line up with TRBD2. Trimming took 4 bases from V and 3 from J; bases not matched to a gene: 5. CDR3 size: 14 residues. The V gene's germline CDR1 is SGHRS and CDR2 YFSETQ. CDR3 sequence reads: CASSPGLANYEQYF. The CDR3 DNA follows: TGCGCCAGCAGCCCGGGACTAGCTAACTACGAGCAGTACTTC.

The chain uses TRBV21-1 and TRBJ1-5. TRBV21-1 is recorded as a pseudogene. This CDR3 has 14 amino acids. Here the CDR3 DNA reads TGTGCCAGCAGCATCGGACTATGGGGCCAGCCCCAGCATTTT. Its translation: CASSIGLWGQPQHF.

This chain joins TRBV2 and TRBJ2-7; 12 nucleotides line up with TRBD2. The V gene's germline CDR1 is SNHLY and CDR2 FYNNEI. This CDR3 region has 17 residues. J lost 3 bases, V lost 0 bases, and 6 bases had no gene match. The CDR3 protein is CASSEAAPLAGGYEQYF. Here the CDR3 DNA reads TGTGCCAGCAGTGAAGCGGCTCCACTAGCGGGGGGCTACGAGCAGTACTTC. The full variable domain, rest sourced from reference TRBV2 and TRBJ2-7, is EPEVTQTPSHQVTQMGQEVILRCVPISNHLYFYWYRQILGQKVEFLVSFYNNEISEKSEIFDDQFSVERPDGSNFTLKIRSTKLEDSAMYFCASSEAAPLAGGYEQYFGPGTRLTVT.

V is TRBV28 and J is TRBJ1-5, with TRBD1 matching 7 bases. The germline V gene encodes CDR1 MDHEN and CDR2 SYDVKM. The V and J ends lost 7 bases and 6 bases, in that order; junction bases with no gene match: 12. CDR3 size: 15 residues. The CDR3 loop reads CASTVTTGWAQPQHF. The DNA of the CDR3 is TGTGCCAGCACCGTTACGACAGGGTGGGCTCAGCCCCAGCATTTT.

With regard to this clone: The junction does not match germline at one end; this may be a read error. The chain is built from TRBV27 and TRBJ2-1, with a tentative D call TRBD1 (5 bases). The length of the CDR3 is 15 residues. Germline V gene sequence: CDR1 MNHEY, CDR2 SMNVEV (reference sequence). CDR3 loop: CASSLSEGVPNEQFF. In DNA, the CDR3 is TGTGCCAGCAGCTTATCCGAAGGGGTACCCAATGAGCAGTTCTTC.

This clone was seen once. This chain connects TRBV28 to TRBJ2-7; 10 nucleotides match TRBD2. Germline trimming cut 5 bases from V and 0 bases from J; bases unmatched to any gene: 10. The CDR3 sequence is 17 residues long. Germline CDR1 and CDR2: MDHEN and SYDVKM. CDR3 sequence reads: CASSKLAGVEGSYEQYF. CDR3 coding DNA: TGTGCCAGCAGTAAGCTAGCGGGAGTGGAAGGCTCCTACGAGCAGTACTTC.

This clone was detected once. The J gene is TRBJ2-1, the V gene TRBV5-1, with 7 positions matching TRBD1. The CDR3 contains 12 residues. V gave up 3 bases and J gave up 9 bases; unmatched junction bases: 3. Germline CDR1 is SGHRS and CDR2 is YFSETQ. The CDR3 bases are TGCGCCAGCAGCTATTCAGGGGGTGAGCAGTTCTTC. This codes for CASSYSGGEQFF.

The chain is built from TRBV29-1 and TRBJ2-7; the match to TRBD2 covers 11 bases. The CDR3 consists of 13 residues. Looked up from germline, CDR1 is SQVTM and CDR2 is ANQGSEA. V was clipped by 4 bases and J by 3 bases; unmatched bases: 2. The CDR3 sequence is CSVAGTSGYEQYF. Here the CDR3 DNA reads TGCAGCGTTGCCGGGACTAGCGGCTACGAGCAGTACTTC.

This chain joins TRBV7-9 and TRBJ2-7; D not resolved. This CDR3 contains 14 residues. Germline CDR1 is SEHNR and CDR2 is FQNEAQ (reference sequence). Trimming took 1 base from V and 7 from J, leaving 14 bases between them. In nucleotides, the CDR3 is TGTGCCAGCAGCTTAGGAGGAACCGGCGCAGAGCAGTACTTC. Protein product: CASSLGGTGAEQYF.

V gene TRBV6-6 combines with J gene TRBJ2-5; D is perhaps TRBD2 (6 bases). Deletions cut 7 bases from V and 5 bases from J, with 20 bases between. Germline CDR1 MNHNY, CDR2 SVGAGI (reference sequence). This CDR3 is built from 15 residues. The CDR3 loop reads CASTPSGGLWETQYF. CDR3 DNA: TGTGCCAGCACCCCTTCCGGGGGACTGTGGGAGACCCAGTACTTC.

This chain connects TRBV30 to TRBJ2-4; no clear D. Per germline, CDR1 GTSNPN and CDR2 SVGIG (reference sequence). Trimming stripped 2 bases from V and 6 bases from J, with 5 bases between. This CDR3 region has 11 residues. The CDR3 loop is CAWSNINIQYF. In DNA form, the CDR3 reads TGTGCCTGGAGTAATATAAACATTCAGTACTTC.

The V gene is TRBV5-1, the J gene TRBJ2-7, with 7 bases lining up with TRBD2. This CDR3 has 15 residues. The germline CDR1 and CDR2 sequences are SGHRS and YFSETQ. Trimming cost V 1 base and J 0 bases; bases outside gene matches: 4. For the CDR3, the DNA is TGCGCCAGCAGCTTGTCAGCGGGGATCTCCTACGAGCAGTACTTC. Amino acid sequence: CASSLSAGISYEQYF.

The chain links TRBV27 to TRBJ1-1, with D perhaps TRBD1 (5 bases). Germline V CDR1 and CDR2: MNHEY, SMNVEV (reference sequence). The CDR3 contains 14 residues. The V end lost 4 bases, the J end lost 0 bases, and 9 bases lay between the germline ends. CDR3 in amino acids: CASSWGGVNTEAFF. The CDR3 nucleotides are TGTGCCAGCAGTTGGGGAGGGGTGAACACTGAAGCTTTCTTT.

The table lists this clone with a count of one. The V gene is TRBV4-1, the J gene TRBJ2-5; D is possibly TRBD2 (6 bases). CDR1 and CDR2 (germline): MGHRA, YSYEKL. The V and J ends lost 3 bases and 7 bases respectively, with 15 bases between them. This CDR3 is 14 amino acids long. CDR3 DNA sequence: TGCGCCAGCAGCCAGTGGACTACGCAGGGGACCCAGTACTTC. It specifies CASSQWTTQGTQYF.